This T cell receptor beta chain is drawn from a study of blood T cells in healthy people across ages. Per germline, CDR1 DFQATT and CDR2 SNEGSKA (reference sequence). V gave up 2 bases and J gave up 2 bases, with 13 bases separating them. CDR3 length equals 14 residues. PCR was performed a second time for roughly 7 to 12 cycles using a sample-barcoded 5' primer and a J-beta primer mix. From the 5' RACE reads, TCRdb called clonotypes with MiXCR, one entry per CDR3 protein. This table has roughly 900,000 distinct CDR3 sequences, roughly 50% appearing once. This clonotype has more than one count but fewer than ten. Its antigen is as yet unknown. Broader study findings: It was not possible, with unsorted PBMCs, to conclusively compare naive and antigen-experienced cells.

Source material: blood. The TCR was taken from a man younger than 45 in good health. The genes are TRBV20-1 and TRBJ2-7, with TRBD1 as a possible D gene (7 bases). The CDR3 here is CSARQGGFTYEQYF. The CDR3 DNA follows: TGCAGTGCTAGACAGGGGGGTTTTACCTACGAGCAGTACTTC.